This TCR beta chain derives from a study of PD-L1 blockade in urothelial cancer. The CDR3 is made up of 15 amino acids. Germline-derived CDR1 and CDR2 are SNHLY and FYNNEI. The V end was cut by 6 bases, the J end by 0 bases, with 13 bases between. Data came from immunoSEQ multiplex PCR; TCRdb stores just in-frame clones and leaves some out. The repertoire holds 20,000 to 30,000 clones, about 86% seen once, with 25% to 40% in the top ten. The genes are TRBV2 and TRBJ2-3, with D possibly being TRBD1 (6 bases). This clonotype was sampled from a man in his 60s with urothelial cancer. The material sequenced was PBMCs, taken around atezolizumab (anti-PD-L1) treatment. CDR3 coding DNA: TGTGCCAGCAGCCCCAGGGACACAAGCACAGATACGCAGTATTTT. Translated, it gives CASSPRDTSTDTQYF.